These 16 T cell receptor beta chains were all obtained from the same sample, sequenced in a study of regulatory T cells in long-lasting Graves disease. Building of the TCR beta libraries involved iRepertoire HTBI primers and Arm-PCR of CDR3 regions. A single record per CDR3 protein comes from TCRdb applying MiXCR to the multiplex PCR reads. The sample lists about 560,000 distinct CDR3 sequences; about 16% were seen once. The time point denotes: newly diagnosed GD, antithyroid drugs for less than 3 months. Generation of the TCR library employed RNA extracted from PBMCs. The sample was also linked to a second study, of T cells in Graves' hyperthyroidism and ophthalmopathy.

Sequences were derived from peripheral blood mononuclear cells (PBMCs), sampled at new diagnosis, from a patient treated with antithyroid drugs. Receptor source: a man aged 18 to 35 with Graves disease.

This clonotype was counted at least ten times. CDR3: CASSLIQGDEKLFF. In nucleotides, the CDR3 is TGTGCCAGCAGTTTGATCCAGGGAGATGAAAAACTGTTTTTT. The rearrangement links TRBV27 to TRBJ1-4; a possible D gene is TRBD1 (5 bases). Trimming cost V 3 bases and J 6 bases, with 11 bases left between them. Germline CDR1 is MNHEY and CDR2 is SMNVEV (reference sequence). The CDR3 contains 14 residues. Full variable domain (remainder filled in from reference TRBV27 and TRBJ1-4): EAQVTQNPRYLITVTGKKLTVTCSQNMNHEYMSWYRQDPGLGLRQIYYSMNVEVTDKGDVPEGYKVSRKEKRNFPLILESPSPNQTSLYFCASSLIQGDEKLFFGSGTQLSVL.

The sample holds many counts of this clonotype. The rearrangement links TRBV18 to TRBJ2-3, with 15 positions matching TRBD2. CDR1 KGHSH and CDR2 LQKENI come from the germline V gene. The CDR3 is 16 amino acids. The V and J ends lost 8 bases and 6 bases, in that order; junction bases with no gene match: 9. CDR3 nucleotides: TGTGCCAGCAGCCAAGGACTAGCGGGAGGGGCCGATACGCAGTATTTT. Translated: CASSQGLAGGADTQYF.

The V call is TRBV6-1, the J call TRBJ1-2; D not resolved. The CDR3 contains 13 residues. V shed 6 bases and J shed 9 bases, with 17 bases lying between them. Germline CDR1 reads MNHNS; CDR2 reads SASEGT. CDR3 bases: TGTGCCAGCAGCTTGGGGTCTGCATTCAGCTACACCTTC. As protein: CASSLGSAFSYTF.

This clonotype has ten or more counts. The V gene is TRBV11-2, the J gene TRBJ2-2; 7 bases align to TRBD1. Germline lookup yields CDR1 SGHAT and CDR2 FQNNGV. V lost 2 bases to trimming and J lost 1 base; unmatched junction nucleotides: 4. The CDR3 loop spans 16 amino acids. DNA of the CDR3: TGTGCCAGCAGCTTACTGACAGGGTGGAACACCGGGGAGCTGTTTTTT. It translates to CASSLLTGWNTGELFF.

V is TRBV5-1 and J is TRBJ1-5; 7 positions match TRBD1. The junction had 6 bases not matched to a gene; V was cut back by 1 base and J by 2 bases. Germline loops: CDR1 SGHRS, CDR2 YFSETQ. The CDR3 has 16 amino acids. This CDR3 reads CASSLRGTVGNQPQHF. The CDR3 DNA follows: TGCGCCAGCAGCTTGAGGGGGACAGTGGGCAATCAGCCCCAGCATTTT.

V usage is TRBV18 and J usage is TRBJ2-1; 12 bases fit TRBD1. Looked up from germline, CDR1 is KGHSH and CDR2 is LQKENI. The V gene end was trimmed by 6 bases and the J gene end by 7 bases; junction bases not matched to a gene: 7. The CDR3 sequence is 15 residues long. This chain's CDR3 is CASSPGTGGLNEQFF. The CDR3 nucleotides read TGTGCCAGCTCGCCCGGGACAGGGGGCTTGAATGAGCAGTTCTTC. The full variable domain, rest sourced from reference TRBV18 and TRBJ2-1, is NAGVMQNPRHLVRRRGQEARLRCSPMKGHSHVYWYRQLPEEGLKFMVYLQKENIIDESGMPKERFSAEFPKEGPSILRIQQVVRGDSAAYFCASSPGTGGLNEQFFGPGTRLTVL.

This clonotype was counted ten times or more. The chain joins TRBV2 to TRBJ1-1; D call uncertain. Per germline, CDR1 SNHLY and CDR2 FYNNEI. This CDR3 comprises 13 residues. Trimming pared 4 bases from V and 10 bases from J, leaving 16 bases between. CDR3 coding DNA: TGTGCCAGCAGTGGAGAGAGGGCGAATCTAGCTTTCTTT. This translates into CASSGERANLAFF.

There are many counts of this clonotype. V usage is TRBV3-1 and J usage is TRBJ2-5; maybe TRBD2 (5 bases). Germline CDR1 LGHDT, CDR2 YNNKEL (reference sequence). With 0 bases removed from V and 4 bases from J, the gap between germline ends came to 12 bases. The CDR3 sequence is 15 residues long. CDR3 amino acids: CASSQERVLGETQYF. The DNA of the CDR3 is TGTGCCAGCAGCCAAGAGAGGGTCCTGGGAGAGACCCAGTACTTC.

Turning to this clonotype: Germline and junction disagree at one end, which may indicate a read error. This rearrangement joins TRBV7-9 to TRBJ2-2; no reliable D call. This CDR3 comprises 16 residues. Germline CDR1 is SEHNR and CDR2 is FQNEAQ (reference sequence). The CDR3 spells CASSSPGWVNPGELFF. The CDR3 nucleotides are TGTGCCAGCAGCAGTCCTGGGTGGGTGAACCCCGGGGAGCTGTTTTTT.

The chain joins TRBV2 to TRBJ2-1; 8 nucleotides line up with TRBD1. The CDR3 is 12 amino acids. J was trimmed by 8 bases and V by 10 bases; bases with no gene match: 7. CDR1 and CDR2 from the germline V gene are SNHLY and FYNNEI. The CDR3 DNA sequence: TGTGCCACCAGACAGGGGAGCGATGAGCAGTTCTTC. This codes for CATRQGSDEQFF.

This rearrangement joins TRBV9 to TRBJ2-5, with 10 positions matching TRBD2. Germline lookup yields CDR1 SGDLS and CDR2 YYNGEE. The V and J ends lost 6 bases and 5 bases, in that order; junction bases with no gene match: 10. This CDR3 comprises 15 residues. The CDR3 coding sequence is TGTGCCAGCACCCGGGCGACTAGCGGGCGGGAGACCCAGTACTTC. Residues: CASTRATSGRETQYF.

This clonotype was detected ten times or more. The rearrangement joins TRBV5-1 to TRBJ2-3; weak D call: TRBD2 (6 bases). Deletions cut 6 bases from V and 4 bases from J, with 15 bases between. CDR1 and CDR2 (germline): SGHRS, YFSETQ. CDR3 size: 14 residues. The CDR3 spells CASTFLGGADTQYF. The DNA of the CDR3 is TGCGCCAGCACTTTCCTCGGCGGGGCAGATACGCAGTATTTT.

This clonotype was detected ten times or more. CDR3 nucleotides: TGTGCCAGCAGTCCCTCTCCCGGCGGGACATTAGCCAAAAACATTCAGTACTTC. Translation: CASSPSPGGTLAKNIQYF. The J gene is TRBJ2-4, the V gene TRBV2, with D possibly being TRBD1 or TRBD2 (6 bases each). Germline V gene data show CDR1 as SNHLY and CDR2 as FYNNEI. This CDR3 spans 18 amino acids. The V end was cut by 5 bases, the J end by 0 bases, with 20 bases between.

The CDR3 coding sequence is TGTGCCAGCAGCGTAGACGATGATACGCAGTATTTT. It is translated as CASSVDDDTQYF. V gene TRBV9 combines with J gene TRBJ2-3; D gene unclear. Trimming cost V 0 bases and J 6 bases, with 5 bases left between them. The CDR3 contains 12 residues. The germline V gene encodes CDR1 SGDLS and CDR2 YYNGEE.

As regards this clonotype: Mismatch with germline at one junction end may stem from a read error. The J gene is TRBJ2-3, the V gene TRBV7-3, with D maybe TRBD1 (5 bases). CDR3 length equals 15 residues. Germline V gene data show CDR1 as SGHTA and CDR2 as FQGTGA. The CDR3 DNA sequence: TGTACCAGCAGCCTACAAGGCGGACGCACAGGTACGCAGTATTTT. The encoded protein is CTSSLQGGRTGTQYF.

This clonotype came up many times. V and J are TRBV27 and TRBJ2-7; 7 nucleotides match TRBD2. Germline CDR1 is MNHEY and CDR2 is SMNVEV (reference sequence). CDR3 length: 15 residues. The J segment lost 5 bases and the V segment lost 6 bases, leaving 13 bases of the junction unmatched. CDR3 in DNA: TGTGCCAGCAGGACGCCCAGCGGGATTGACAACGAGCAGTACTTC. Its translation is CASRTPSGIDNEQYF.